A selection of T cell receptor beta chains follows, all from one sample in a study of chemoradiotherapy in HPV16-positive cancers. Clones were read by immunoSEQ multiplex PCR, and TCRdb kept only the in-frame ones, dropping some. The repertoire holds fewer than 6,000 clones, around 91% seen once, with approximately 2% in the top ten. The sequencing here drew on blood, taken from a patient who underwent chemoradiotherapy. The receptor source for this set is a human donor with HPV-associated anogenital cancer. Each CDR3 is given with its conserved first and last residue. The D gene is left open where the match is weak. Size values are once, few and many counts, or a class for expanded clones, and some rows have none.

NA	TRBV4-3	NA	TRBJ1-2	TGCGCCAGCAGCCCCAGCCCGGGTCATGGCTACACCTTC	CASSPSPGHGYTF
TRBD2	TRBV19	NA	TRBJ2-7	TGTGCCAGTACCAAAAGCGGGAGGGCGCGGACCTCCTACGAGCAGTACTTC	CASTKSGRARTSYEQYF
NA	TRBV7-2	NA	TRBJ2-7	TGTGCCAGCAGCTCAAGATGGATGAATGGCGAGCAGTACTTC	CASSSRWMNGEQYF
NA	TRBV10-3	NA	TRBJ1-4	TGTGCCATCAGTGAAATTGCATCAACTAATGAAAAACTGTTTTTT	CAISEIASTNEKLFF
NA	TRBV9	NA	TRBJ2-1	TGTGCCAGCAGCGTAGTAGACTCGCGTGAGCAGTTCTTC	CASSVVDSREQFF
NA	TRBV30	NA	TRBJ2-5	TGTGCCTGGAAGCCGGATATGCAAGAGACCCAGTACTTC	CAWKPDMQETQYF
TRBD2	TRBV5-1	NA	TRBJ2-2	TGCGCCAGCAGCTTGCAGGACCGCCGGGGGGGCGGGGAGCTGTTTTTT	CASSLQDRRGGGELFF
NA	TRBV12-5	NA	TRBJ1-3	TGTGCTAGTGGTTTCCCCGCCGACGGAATCAGCTCTGGAAACACCATATATTTT	CASGFPADGISSGNTIYF
NA	TRBV5-4	NA	TRBJ2-7	TGTGCCAGCAGCTCCGGGGGCTACGAGCAGTACTTC	CASSSGGYEQYF
NA	TRBV7-9	NA	TRBJ2-5	TGTGCCAGCAGCCCGACTAGTTTCACCGGGACCGGGGAGACCCAGTACTTC	CASSPTSFTGTGETQYF
NA	TRBV2	NA	TRBJ1-5	TGTGCCAGCAGTGGTCGGGGGGCGGGTCAGCCCCAGCATTTT	CASSGRGAGQPQHF
NA	TRBV7-9	NA	TRBJ1-4	TGTGCCAGCAGCAAAGGACAGACAACTAATGAAAAACTGTTTTTT	CASSKGQTTNEKLFF
NA	TRBV30	few	TRBJ1-6	TGTGCCTGGAGGGAACAGGGTGCCGATTCTTCACCCCTCCACTTT	CAWREQGADSSPLHF
NA	TRBV11-2	NA	TRBJ2-1	TGTGCCAGCAGCACTCGGGACTTTTACAATGAGCAGTTCTTC	CASSTRDFYNEQFF
NA	TRBV19	NA	TRBJ2-7	TGTGCCAGTAGTAGTACTTACGAGCAGTACTTC	CASSSTYEQYF
NA	TRBV4-2	NA	TRBJ2-1	TGTGCCAGCAGCCAACGCGGTAACTCCTACAATGAGCAGTTCTTC	CASSQRGNSYNEQFF
NA	TRBV30	NA	TRBJ1-1	TGTGCCTGGAGTAAGACACCGAACACTGAAGCTTTCTTT	CAWSKTPNTEAFF
NA	TRBV11-1	once	TRBJ2-1	TGTGCCAGCAGCGTAGACCTAGCATCGAGCTCCTACAATGAGCAGTTCTTC	CASSVDLASSSYNEQFF
NA	TRBV6-5	NA	TRBJ1-5	TGTGCCAGCAGTTACTCCGGGGGGGTCAATCAGCCCCAGCATTTT	CASSYSGGVNQPQHF
NA	TRBV7-9	NA	TRBJ1-6	TGTGCCAGCAGCTCGGGGGGGGCAGATAATTCACCCCTCCACTTT	CASSSGGADNSPLHF
NA	TRBV25-1	NA	TRBJ2-6	TGTGCCAGCAGTGAATCGGGCAGGGCTGGGGCCAACGTCCTGACTTTC	CASSESGRAGANVLTF